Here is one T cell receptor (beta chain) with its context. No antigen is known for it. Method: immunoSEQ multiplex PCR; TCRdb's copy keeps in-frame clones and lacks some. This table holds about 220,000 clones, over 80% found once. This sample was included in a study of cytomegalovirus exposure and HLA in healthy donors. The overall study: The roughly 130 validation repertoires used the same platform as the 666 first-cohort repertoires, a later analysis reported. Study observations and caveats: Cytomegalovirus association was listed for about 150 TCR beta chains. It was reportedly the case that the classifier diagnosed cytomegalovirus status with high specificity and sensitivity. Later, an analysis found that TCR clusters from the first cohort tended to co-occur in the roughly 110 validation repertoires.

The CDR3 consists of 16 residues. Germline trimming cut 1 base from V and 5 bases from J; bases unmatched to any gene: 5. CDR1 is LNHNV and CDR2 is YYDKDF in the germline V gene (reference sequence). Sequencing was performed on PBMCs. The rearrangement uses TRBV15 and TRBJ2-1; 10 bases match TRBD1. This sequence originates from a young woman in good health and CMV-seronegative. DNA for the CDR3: TGTGCCACCAGCAGAGCGGGACAGGGGAGTCACAATGAGCAGTTCTTC. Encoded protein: CATSRAGQGSHNEQFF.